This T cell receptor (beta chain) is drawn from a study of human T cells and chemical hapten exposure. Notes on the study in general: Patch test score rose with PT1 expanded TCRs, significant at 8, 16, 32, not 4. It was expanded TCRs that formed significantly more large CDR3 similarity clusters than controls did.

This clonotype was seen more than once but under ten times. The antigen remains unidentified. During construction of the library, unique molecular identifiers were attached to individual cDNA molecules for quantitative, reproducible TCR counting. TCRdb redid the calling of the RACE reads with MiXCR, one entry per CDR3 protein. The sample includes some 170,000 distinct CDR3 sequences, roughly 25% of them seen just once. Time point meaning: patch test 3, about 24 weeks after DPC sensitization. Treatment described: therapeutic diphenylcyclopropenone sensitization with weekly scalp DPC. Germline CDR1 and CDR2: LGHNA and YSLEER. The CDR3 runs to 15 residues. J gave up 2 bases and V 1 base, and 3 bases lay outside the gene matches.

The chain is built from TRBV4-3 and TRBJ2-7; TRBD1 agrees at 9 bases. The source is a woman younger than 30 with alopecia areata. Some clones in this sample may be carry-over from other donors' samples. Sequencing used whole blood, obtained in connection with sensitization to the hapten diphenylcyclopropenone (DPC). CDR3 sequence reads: CASSQVGTGPYEQYF. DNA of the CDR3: TGCGCCAGCAGCCAAGTGGGGACAGGGCCCTACGAGCAGTACTTC.